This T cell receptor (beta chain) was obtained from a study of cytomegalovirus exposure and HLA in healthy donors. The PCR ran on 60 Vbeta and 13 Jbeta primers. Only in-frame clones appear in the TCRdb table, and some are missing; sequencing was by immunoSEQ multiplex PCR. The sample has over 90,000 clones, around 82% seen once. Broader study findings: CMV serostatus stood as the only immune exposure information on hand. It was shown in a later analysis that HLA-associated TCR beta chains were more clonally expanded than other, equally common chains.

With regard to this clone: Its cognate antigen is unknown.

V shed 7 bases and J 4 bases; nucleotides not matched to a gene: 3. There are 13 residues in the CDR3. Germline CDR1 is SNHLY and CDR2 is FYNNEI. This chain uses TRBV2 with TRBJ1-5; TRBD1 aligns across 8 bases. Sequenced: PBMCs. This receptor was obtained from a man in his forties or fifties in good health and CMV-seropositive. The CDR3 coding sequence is TGTGCCAGCAATGACAGGGGAAATCAGCCCCAGCATTTT. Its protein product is CASNDRGNQPQHF.